This T cell receptor beta chain stems from a study of glioma-infiltrating T cells. Using RNA template, CDR3s of TCR alpha and beta were amplified with iRepertoire arm-PCR. TCRdb itself ran the multiplex PCR reads through MiXCR, one entry per CDR3 protein. The sample includes about 180,000 distinct CDR3 sequences, roughly two fifths seen only once; the top ten take roughly 5.2%. V shed 0 bases and J shed 9 bases, with 11 bases lying between them. The CDR3 totals 14 residues. The germline V gene encodes CDR1 MGHRA and CDR2 YSYEKL. Remarks on this clonotype: The target antigen is unknown.

Study results and caveats: Tissue and blood shared very few CDR3 sequences. Gliomas, especially low-grade, showed above-expected tissue-blood divergence; non-neoplastic patients showed below.

Sequenced sample: glioma tissue, nonneoplastic brain tissue, or PBMCs (not recorded which). This TCR was sampled from a human donor with low-grade glioma or glioblastoma, undergoing nonglioma brain surgery, or in good health (not recorded which). V usage is TRBV4-1 and J usage is TRBJ1-4; D call uncertain. CDR3 protein: CASSQETQYQKLFF. The CDR3 DNA sequence: TGCGCCAGCAGCCAAGAGACTCAATACCAAAAACTGTTTTTT.